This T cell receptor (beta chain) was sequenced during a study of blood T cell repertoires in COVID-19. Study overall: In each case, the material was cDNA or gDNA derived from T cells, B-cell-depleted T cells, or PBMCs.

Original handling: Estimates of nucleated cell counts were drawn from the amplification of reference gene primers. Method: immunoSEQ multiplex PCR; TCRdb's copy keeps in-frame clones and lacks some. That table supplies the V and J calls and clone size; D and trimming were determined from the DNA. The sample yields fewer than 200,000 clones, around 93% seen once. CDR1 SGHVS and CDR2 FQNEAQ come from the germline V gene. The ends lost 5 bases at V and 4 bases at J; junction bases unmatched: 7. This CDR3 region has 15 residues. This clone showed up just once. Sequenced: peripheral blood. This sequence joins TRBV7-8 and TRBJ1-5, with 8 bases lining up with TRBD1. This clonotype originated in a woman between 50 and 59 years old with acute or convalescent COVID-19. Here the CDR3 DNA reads TGTGCCAGCAGCCCCCCCGGACAGGGAAATCAGCCCCAGCATTTT. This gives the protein CASSPPGQGNQPQHF.